These 18 T cell receptor beta chains were all obtained from the same sample, sequenced in a study of T cells in Graves' hyperthyroidism and ophthalmopathy. Amplification targeted TCR beta CDR3 regions from RNA transcripts. A first-round RT-PCR of the TCR CDR3 used the HTBI primer set. TCRdb reprocessed the multiplex PCR reads via MiXCR and lists one record per CDR3 protein. Seen here are 300,000 or so distinct CDR3 sequences, roughly 20% observed once, and the top ten hold less than 65%. The sequenced sample was blood. Every receptor here comes from a woman aged 50 to 60 with Graves' hyperthyroidism.

The chain is built from TRBV28 and TRBJ2-7, with 8 bases identical to TRBD1. CDR3 length: 15 residues. The V gene end was trimmed by 6 bases and the J gene end by 2 bases; junction bases not matched to a gene: 9. Germline V gene lookup returns CDR1 MDHEN and CDR2 SYDVKM. The CDR3 DNA sequence: TGTGCCAGCAGCGTAGGACAGGGCCATACCTACGAGCAGTACTTC. Translated, it gives CASSVGQGHTYEQYF.

This clonotype has at least ten counts. The chain couples TRBV2 to TRBJ2-1, with D tentatively TRBD2 (6 bases). The germline gives CDR1 SNHLY, CDR2 FYNNEI. V lost 5 bases, J lost 2 bases, and 19 bases lay in between. The CDR3 sequence is 17 residues long. As DNA, the CDR3 is TGTGCCAGCAGTCCGGAGGCCCGGGACTCAGCCTACAATGAGCAGTTCTTC. It is translated as CASSPEARDSAYNEQFF.

The chain has TRBV6-5 and TRBJ1-3, with 7 positions matching TRBD1. J lost 2 bases, V lost 2 bases, and 6 bases had no gene match. CDR1 is MNHEY, CDR2 SVGAGI, per germline. The CDR3 extends over 16 amino acids. CDR3 bases: TGTGCCAGCAGTTACGGAACAGGGGTGGCTGGAAACACCATATATTTT. This translates into CASSYGTGVAGNTIYF.

There are many counts of this clonotype. The chain joins TRBV20-1 to TRBJ1-4; tentatively, D is TRBD1 (5 bases). Trimming left V 3 bases short and J 5 bases short, with 13 bases between. Germline values: CDR1 DFQATT, CDR2 SNEGSKA (reference sequence). CDR3 length: 14 amino acids. The CDR3 DNA reads as TGCAGTGCTAGGGTTACAGGTCGAAATGAAAAACTGTTTTTT. Residues: CSARVTGRNEKLFF.

The chain recombines TRBV19 with TRBJ2-5; D assignment may be TRBD1 or TRBD2 (6 bases each). The V end lost 3 bases, the J end lost 1 base, and 12 bases lay between the germline ends. There are 15 residues in the CDR3. Germline V gives CDR1 LNHDA, CDR2 SQIVND (reference sequence). CDR3 coding DNA: TGTGCCAGTAGTATCGAGGGGGGTCCCCAAGAGACCCAGTACTTC. Residues: CASSIEGGPQETQYF. Drawing the rest from reference TRBV19 and TRBJ2-5, the complete variable domain is DGGITQSPKYLFRKEGQNVTLSCEQNLNHDAMYWYRQDPGQGLRLIYYSQIVNDFQKGDIAEGYSVSREKKESFPLTVTSAQKNPTAFYLCASSIEGGPQETQYFGPGTRLLVL.

In this sample, this clonotype turned up a few times. J is TRBJ1-6 and V is TRBV2; no firm D call. The germline CDR1 and CDR2 sequences are SNHLY and FYNNEI. Trimming took 6 bases from V and 6 from J, leaving 15 bases between them. CDR3 length: 15 residues. DNA for the CDR3: TGTGCCAGCAGGAAGAAATTAGATCTTAATTCACCCCTCCACTTT. Translating it yields CASRKKLDLNSPLHF. Based on the CDR3 plus reference TRBV2 and TRBJ1-6, the full variable domain is EPEVTQTPSHQVTQMGQEVILRCVPISNHLYFYWYRQILGQKVEFLVSFYNNEISEKSEIFDDQFSVERPDGSNFTLKIRSTKLEDSAMYFCASRKKLDLNSPLHFGNGTRLTVT.

This rearrangement joins TRBV20-1 to TRBJ2-3; 8 nucleotides align to TRBD1. The CDR3 runs to 12 residues. Germline CDR1 reads DFQATT; CDR2 reads SNEGSKA (reference sequence). V trimming: 6 bases; J trimming: 6 bases; junction bases outside the gene matches: 5. The CDR3 coding sequence is TGCAGTGCAACGGACAGGGCGGATACGCAGTATTTT. Amino acids: CSATDRADTQYF.

J is TRBJ1-1 and V is TRBV27, with 7 bases matching TRBD1. Germline CDR1 reads MNHEY; CDR2 reads SMNVEV (reference sequence). Germline trimming cut 5 bases from V and 9 bases from J; bases unmatched to any gene: 9. The CDR3 is 13 amino acids. The CDR3, as DNA: TGTGCCAGCAGTCCTTTGACAGGGAGGAAAGCTTTCTTT. It codes for CASSPLTGRKAFF.

At least ten counts were recorded for this clonotype. The chain couples TRBV2 to TRBJ1-4, with TRBD1 identical over 9 bases. Germline values: CDR1 SNHLY, CDR2 FYNNEI. This CDR3 spans 13 amino acids. The junction had 4 bases not matched to a gene; V was cut back by 8 bases and J by 6 bases. The CDR3, as DNA: TGTGCCAGCCGCCGGGACAGGGATGAAAAACTGTTTTTT. Translated: CASRRDRDEKLFF.

This clonotype was counted only a few times. This chain connects TRBV20-1 to TRBJ2-7; D might be TRBD1 or TRBD2, each matching 6 bases. Germline V CDR1 and CDR2: DFQATT, SNEGSKA (reference sequence). Trimming took off 1 base at V and 6 bases at J, with 10 bases between the two ends. This CDR3 region has 12 residues. As DNA, the CDR3 is TGCAGTGCTAGAGTAGGGGGAGGCGAGCAGTACTTC. It translates to CSARVGGGEQYF.

About this clonotype itself: One base away lies a much larger clone, so this may be a sequencing read error. This sequence joins TRBV12-3 or TRBV12-4 and TRBJ1-5; D is possibly TRBD1 (5 bases). CDR3 length: 15 residues. The CDR3 nucleotides are TGTGCCAGCAGTTTAGCGACAGCTAGCGATCAGCCCCAGCATTTT. Translated, it gives CASSLATASDQPQHF.

This clonotype was detected many times. The V gene is TRBV27, the J gene TRBJ1-1; D uncertain. The germline V gene has CDR1 MNHEY and CDR2 SMNVEV (reference sequence). The ends were cut back, 2 bases at V and 2 bases at J, with 12 bases in the middle. This CDR3 is built from 15 residues. The CDR3, as DNA: TGTGCCAGCAGTTTAAGCGCAGGCGCTAACACTGAAGCTTTCTTT. Translating it yields CASSLSAGANTEAFF.

This clonotype was found a few times. J is TRBJ2-2 and V is TRBV4-1; no firm D call. The ends were cut back, 0 bases at V and 5 bases at J, with 7 bases in the middle. This CDR3 contains 14 residues. Germline CDR1 reads MGHRA; CDR2 reads YSYEKL. The CDR3 protein is CASSQDGRTGELFF. CDR3 in DNA: TGCGCCAGCAGCCAAGATGGACGTACCGGGGAGCTGTTTTTT.

This clonotype was counted between two and nine times. This chain uses TRBV18 with TRBJ2-7, with TRBD1 matching over 9 bases. Germline V CDR1 and CDR2: KGHSH, LQKENI. V lost 0 bases, J lost 0 bases, and 0 bases stayed unmatched. The CDR3 has 15 residues. The CDR3 sequence: CASSPPGQGSYEQYF. CDR3 DNA sequence: TGTGCCAGCTCACCACCGGGACAGGGCTCCTACGAGCAGTACTTC.

This clonotype was counted many times. The chain uses TRBV6-6 and TRBJ2-1, with TRBD2 as a possible D gene (6 bases). V was clipped by 0 bases and J by 8 bases, with 17 bases between them. The CDR3 covers 16 residues. Germline-derived CDR1 and CDR2 are MNHNY and SVGAGI (reference sequence). CDR3 residues: CASSYSWTTPPDEQFF. The CDR3 nucleotides are TGTGCCAGCAGTTACTCCTGGACTACCCCCCCGGATGAGCAGTTCTTC.

On this clonotype itself: This may be a read error: a much more frequent sequence differs by one nucleotide. Because it lacks the conserved phenylalanine or tryptophan at the end, this CDR3 is likely a read error. This sequence joins TRBV6-9 and TRBJ2-3, with TRBD2 matching over 10 bases. CDR3 length: 13 amino acids. Germline V gene sequence: CDR1 MNHGY, CDR2 SVAAGI. V dropped 4 bases and J dropped 7; count of bases not matched to a gene: 2. The CDR3 here is CASSWTSGHTQYS. In nucleotides, the CDR3 is TGTGCCAGCAGTTGGACTAGCGGTCATACGCAGTATTCT.

This clonotype was recorded a few times. The gene calls are TRBV28 and TRBJ2-3, with a possible D match to TRBD1 (9 bases). Germline CDR1 reads MDHEN; CDR2 reads SYDVKM. The CDR3 is made up of 20 amino acids. Here the CDR3 reads CATGGPGTGKGGLNSDTQYF. DNA of the CDR3: TGTGCTACGGGGGGGCCCGGGACAGGGAAAGGCGGACTGAACTCAGATACGCAGTATTTT.

This clonotype was counted many times. CDR3 in DNA: TGTGCCAGCAGTACTCGGGGGAGGGCAGAGGGTCAGCCCCAGCATTTT. It specifies CASSTRGRAEGQPQHF. This chain joins TRBV6-1 and TRBJ1-5; perhaps TRBD1 as D (5 bases). This CDR3 is built from 16 residues. The V gene lost 5 bases and the J gene lost 6 bases, with 20 bases spanning the gap. From germline, CDR1 is MNHNS and CDR2 SASEGT.